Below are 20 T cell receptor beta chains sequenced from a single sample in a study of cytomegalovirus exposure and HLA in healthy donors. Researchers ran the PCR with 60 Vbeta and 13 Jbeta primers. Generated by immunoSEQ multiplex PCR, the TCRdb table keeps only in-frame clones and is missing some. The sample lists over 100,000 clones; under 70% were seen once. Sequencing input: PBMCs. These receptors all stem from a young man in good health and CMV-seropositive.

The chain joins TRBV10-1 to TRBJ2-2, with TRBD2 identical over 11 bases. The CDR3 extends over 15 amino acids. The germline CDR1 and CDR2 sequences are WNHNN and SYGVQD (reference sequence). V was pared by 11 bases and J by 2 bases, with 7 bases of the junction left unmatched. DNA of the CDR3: TGCGCCGGAACTAGCGGGGGTGTTAACACCGGGGAGCTGTTTTTT. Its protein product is CAGTSGGVNTGELFF.

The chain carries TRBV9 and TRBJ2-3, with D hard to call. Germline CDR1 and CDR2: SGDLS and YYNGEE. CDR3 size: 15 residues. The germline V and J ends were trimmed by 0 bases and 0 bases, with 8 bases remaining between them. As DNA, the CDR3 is TGTGCCAGCAGCGTAGACATTCCCAGCACAGATACGCAGTATTTT. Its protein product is CASSVDIPSTDTQYF.

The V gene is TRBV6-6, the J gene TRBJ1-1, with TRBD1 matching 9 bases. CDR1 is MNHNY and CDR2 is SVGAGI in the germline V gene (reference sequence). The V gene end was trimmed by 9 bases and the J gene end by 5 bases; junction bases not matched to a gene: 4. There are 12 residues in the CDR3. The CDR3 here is CASYRGQTEAFF. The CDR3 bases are TGTGCCAGTTACAGGGGGCAAACTGAAGCTTTCTTT.

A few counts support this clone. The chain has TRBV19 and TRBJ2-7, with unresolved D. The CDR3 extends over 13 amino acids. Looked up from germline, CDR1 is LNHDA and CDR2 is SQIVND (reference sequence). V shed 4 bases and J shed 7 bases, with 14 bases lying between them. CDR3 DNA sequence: TGTGCCAGTAGTAAATCCCCCACCGAGGAGCAGTACGTC. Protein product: CASSKSPTEEQYV.

The CDR3 spells CASIRDRGLTYEQYF. DNA for the CDR3: TGTGCCAGCATCAGGGACAGGGGGTTGACCTACGAGCAGTACTTC. This chain links TRBV9 with TRBJ2-7, with 11 bases that match TRBD1. Germline V gene lookup returns CDR1 SGDLS and CDR2 YYNGEE. The CDR3 sequence is 15 residues long. The junction had 7 bases not matched to a gene; V was cut back by 6 bases and J by 2 bases.

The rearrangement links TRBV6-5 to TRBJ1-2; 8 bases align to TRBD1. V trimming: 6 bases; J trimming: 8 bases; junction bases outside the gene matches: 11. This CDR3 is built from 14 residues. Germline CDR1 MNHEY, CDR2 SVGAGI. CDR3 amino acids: CASRPDRAQLGYTF. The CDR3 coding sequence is TGTGCCAGCAGACCGGACAGGGCTCAATTGGGCTACACCTTC.

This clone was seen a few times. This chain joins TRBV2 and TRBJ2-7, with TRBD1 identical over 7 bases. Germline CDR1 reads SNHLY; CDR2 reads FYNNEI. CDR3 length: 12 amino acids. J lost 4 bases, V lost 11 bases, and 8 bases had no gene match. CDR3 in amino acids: CARGEQGYEQYF. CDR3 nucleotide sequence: TGTGCCCGCGGAGAACAGGGGTACGAGCAGTACTTC.

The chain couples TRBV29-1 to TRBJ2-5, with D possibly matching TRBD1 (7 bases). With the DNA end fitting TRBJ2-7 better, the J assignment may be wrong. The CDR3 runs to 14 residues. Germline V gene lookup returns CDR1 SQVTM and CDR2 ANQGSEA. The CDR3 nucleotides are TGCAGCGTTGAGGGGGGACAGACATCCTACGAGCAGTACTTC. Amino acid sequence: CSVEGGQTSYEQYF.

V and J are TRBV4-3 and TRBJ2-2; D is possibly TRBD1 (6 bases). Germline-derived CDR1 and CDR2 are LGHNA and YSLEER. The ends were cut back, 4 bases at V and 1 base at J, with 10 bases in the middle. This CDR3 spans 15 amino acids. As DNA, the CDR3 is TGCGCCAGCAGCCGAAAACAGGGGAACACCGGGGAGCTGTTTTTT. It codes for CASSRKQGNTGELFF.

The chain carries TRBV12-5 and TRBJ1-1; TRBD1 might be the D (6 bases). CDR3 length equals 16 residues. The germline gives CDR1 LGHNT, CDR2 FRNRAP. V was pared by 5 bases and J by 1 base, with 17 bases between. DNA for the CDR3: TGTGCTAGTGGTCCCCCCAGGGAGGGGGGGAACACTGAAGCTTTCTTT. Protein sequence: CASGPPREGGNTEAFF.

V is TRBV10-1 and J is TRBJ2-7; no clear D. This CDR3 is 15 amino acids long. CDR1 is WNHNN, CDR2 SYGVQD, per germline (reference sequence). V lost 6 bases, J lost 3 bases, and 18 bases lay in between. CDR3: CASSGTGTSNYEQYV. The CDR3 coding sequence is TGCGCCAGCAGCGGAACCGGCACCTCCAACTACGAGCAGTACGTC.

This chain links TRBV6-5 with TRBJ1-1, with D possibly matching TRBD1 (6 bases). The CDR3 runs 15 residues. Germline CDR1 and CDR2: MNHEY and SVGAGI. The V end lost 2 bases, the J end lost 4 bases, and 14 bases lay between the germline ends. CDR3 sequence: CASSYLQGGGTEAFF. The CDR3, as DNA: TGTGCCAGCAGTTACCTCCAGGGAGGGGGCACTGAAGCTTTCTTT.

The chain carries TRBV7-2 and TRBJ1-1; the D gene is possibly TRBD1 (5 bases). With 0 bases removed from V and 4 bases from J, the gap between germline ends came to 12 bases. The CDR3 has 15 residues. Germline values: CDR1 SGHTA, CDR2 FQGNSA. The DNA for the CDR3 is TGTGCCAGCAGCTTAGCGTTCGGGGGAAGCACTGAAGCTTTCTTT. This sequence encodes CASSLAFGGSTEAFF.

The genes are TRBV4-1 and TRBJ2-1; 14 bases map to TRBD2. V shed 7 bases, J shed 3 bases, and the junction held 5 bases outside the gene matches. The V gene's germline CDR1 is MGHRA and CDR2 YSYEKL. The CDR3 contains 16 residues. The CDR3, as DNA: TGCGCCAGCAATAGACTAGCGGGGGGGGGCTACAATGAGCAGTTCTTC. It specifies CASNRLAGGGYNEQFF.

This chain's CDR3 is CASRGGQNEAFF. CDR3 nucleotide sequence: TGTGCCAGCAGGGGGGGACAGAATGAAGCTTTCTTT. V usage is TRBV6-5 and J usage is TRBJ1-1; 7 bases match TRBD1. Trimming at V came to 6 bases and at J to 7 bases, leaving 5 bases not matched to a gene. Per germline, CDR1 MNHEY and CDR2 SVGAGI. There are 12 residues in the CDR3.

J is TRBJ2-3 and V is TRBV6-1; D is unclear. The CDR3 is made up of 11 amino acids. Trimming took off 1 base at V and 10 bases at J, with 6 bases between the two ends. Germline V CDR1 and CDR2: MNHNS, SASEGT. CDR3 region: CASSEGWPQYF. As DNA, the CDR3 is TGTGCCAGCAGTGAAGGATGGCCGCAGTATTTT.

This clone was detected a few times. The CDR3 DNA sequence: TGCGCCAGCAGCTTGGTACGCGGGGCTGAAGCTTTCTTT. Amino acids: CASSLVRGAEAFF. The V and J genes are TRBV5-1 and TRBJ1-1; D not certain. Trimming stripped 0 bases from V and 6 bases from J, with 9 bases between. CDR1 and CDR2 from the germline V gene are SGHRS and YFSETQ. This CDR3 is built from 13 residues.

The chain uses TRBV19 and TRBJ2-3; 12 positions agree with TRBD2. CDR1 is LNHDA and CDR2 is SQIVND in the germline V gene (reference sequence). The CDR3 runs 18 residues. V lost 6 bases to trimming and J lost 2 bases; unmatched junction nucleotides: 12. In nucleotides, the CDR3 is TGTGCCAGTAGCCCTTCCCCCGGACTAGCGGGAACCACAGATACGCAGTATTTT. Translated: CASSPSPGLAGTTDTQYF.

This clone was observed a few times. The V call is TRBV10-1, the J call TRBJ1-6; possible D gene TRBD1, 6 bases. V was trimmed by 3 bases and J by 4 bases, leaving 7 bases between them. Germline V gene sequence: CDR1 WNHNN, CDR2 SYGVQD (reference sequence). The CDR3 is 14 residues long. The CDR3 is CASSDGQYNSPLHF. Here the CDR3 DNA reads TGCGCCAGCAGTGATGGACAGTATAATTCACCCCTCCACTTT.

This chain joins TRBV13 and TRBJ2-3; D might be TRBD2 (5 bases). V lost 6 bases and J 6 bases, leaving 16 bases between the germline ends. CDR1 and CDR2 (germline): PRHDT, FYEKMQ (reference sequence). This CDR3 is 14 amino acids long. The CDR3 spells CASSRGLFGDTQYF. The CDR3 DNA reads TGTGCCAGCAGTCGAGGACTGTTTGGGGATACGCAGTATTTT.